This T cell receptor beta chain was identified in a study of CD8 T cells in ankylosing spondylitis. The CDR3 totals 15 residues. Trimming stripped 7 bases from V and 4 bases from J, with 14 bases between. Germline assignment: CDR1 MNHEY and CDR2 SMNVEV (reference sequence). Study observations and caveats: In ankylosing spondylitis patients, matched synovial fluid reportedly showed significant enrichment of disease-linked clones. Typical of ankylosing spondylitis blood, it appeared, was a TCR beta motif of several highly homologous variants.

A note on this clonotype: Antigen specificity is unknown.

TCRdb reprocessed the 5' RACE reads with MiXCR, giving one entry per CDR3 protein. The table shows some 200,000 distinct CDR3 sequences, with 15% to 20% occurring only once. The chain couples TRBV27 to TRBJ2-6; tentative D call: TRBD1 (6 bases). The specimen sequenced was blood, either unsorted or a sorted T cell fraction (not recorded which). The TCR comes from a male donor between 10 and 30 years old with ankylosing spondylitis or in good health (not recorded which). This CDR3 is CASMQQGAGANVLTF. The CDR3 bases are TGTGCCAGCATGCAACAGGGCGCCGGGGCCAACGTCCTGACTTTC. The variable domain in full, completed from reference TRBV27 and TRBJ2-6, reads EAQVTQNPRYLITVTGKKLTVTCSQNMNHEYMSWYRQDPGLGLRQIYYSMNVEVTDKGDVPEGYKVSRKEKRNFPLILESPSPNQTSLYFCASMQQGAGANVLTFGAGSRLTVL.